This TCR beta chain was captured in a study of beta chain features in type 1 diabetes. Study-wide points: All four CD4+ subsets of Type 1 diabetes patients contained TCRB CDR3s that were moderately but significantly shorter. A potential influence of HLA type upon TCRB rearrangement remained unresolved herein.

Remarks on this clone: As yet, its antigen is unknown.

Germline assignment: CDR1 SNHLY and CDR2 FYNNEI. The CDR3 consists of 15 residues. V lost 5 bases and J lost 4; bases outside the gene matches: 9. Expressed TCRB transcripts were sequenced because the isolated RNA had all been reverse transcribed beforehand. Assay used: immunoSEQ multiplex PCR; TCRdb lists only in-frame clones, some missing. The table includes tens of thousands of clones, 50% to 75% detected once. This clonotype was obtained from a woman in her twenties or thirties in good health. What was sequenced was Tregs from blood. The chain has TRBV2 and TRBJ1-2, with 8 nucleotides matching TRBD1. CDR3 residues: CASSLPGQAIYGYTF. The CDR3 DNA follows: TGTGCCAGCAGTTTACCGGGACAGGCGATCTATGGCTACACCTTC.